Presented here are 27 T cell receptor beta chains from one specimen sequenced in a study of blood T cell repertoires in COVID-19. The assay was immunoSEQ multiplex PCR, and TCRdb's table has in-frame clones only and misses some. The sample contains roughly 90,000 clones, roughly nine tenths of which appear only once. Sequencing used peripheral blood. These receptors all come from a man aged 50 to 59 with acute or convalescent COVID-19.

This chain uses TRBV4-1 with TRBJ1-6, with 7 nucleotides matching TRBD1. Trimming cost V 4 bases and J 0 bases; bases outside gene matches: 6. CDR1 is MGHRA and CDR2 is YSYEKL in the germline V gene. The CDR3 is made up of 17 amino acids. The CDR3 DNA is TGCGCCAGCAGCCGAGGACAGGCGAGCTCCTATAATTCACCCCTCCACTTT. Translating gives CASSRGQASSYNSPLHF.

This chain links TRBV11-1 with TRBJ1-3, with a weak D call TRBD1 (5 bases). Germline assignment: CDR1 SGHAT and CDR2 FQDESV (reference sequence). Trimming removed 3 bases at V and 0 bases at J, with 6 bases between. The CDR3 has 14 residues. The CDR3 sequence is CASSLTDSGNTIYF. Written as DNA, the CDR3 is TGTGCCAGCAGCTTGACAGACTCTGGAAACACCATATATTTT.

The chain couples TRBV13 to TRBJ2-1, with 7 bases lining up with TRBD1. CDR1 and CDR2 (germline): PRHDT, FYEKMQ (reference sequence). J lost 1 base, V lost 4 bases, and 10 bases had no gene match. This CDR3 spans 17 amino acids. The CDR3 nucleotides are TGTGCCAGCAGCTCCGGGATACAGGGGTGGTCCTACAATGAGCAGTTCTTC. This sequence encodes CASSSGIQGWSYNEQFF.

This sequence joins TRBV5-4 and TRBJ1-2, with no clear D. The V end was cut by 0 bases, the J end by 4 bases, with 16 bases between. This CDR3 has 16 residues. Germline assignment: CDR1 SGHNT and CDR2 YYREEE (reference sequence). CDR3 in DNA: TGTGCCAGCAGCTTGGGGCAGGAAGAGATTAGCTATGGCTACACCTTC. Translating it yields CASSLGQEEISYGYTF.

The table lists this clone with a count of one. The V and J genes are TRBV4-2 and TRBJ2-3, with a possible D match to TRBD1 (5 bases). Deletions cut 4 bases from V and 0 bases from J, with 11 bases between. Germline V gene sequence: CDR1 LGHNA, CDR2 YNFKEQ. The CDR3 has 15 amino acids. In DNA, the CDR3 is TGTGCCAGCAGCCCAGGGCGTTCCAGCACAGATACGCAGTATTTT. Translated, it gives CASSPGRSSTDTQYF.

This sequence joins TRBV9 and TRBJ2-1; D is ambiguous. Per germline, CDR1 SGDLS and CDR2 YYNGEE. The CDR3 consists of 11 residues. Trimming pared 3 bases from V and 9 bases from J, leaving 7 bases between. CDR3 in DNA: TGTGCCAGCAGCGCTAATTTTGAGCAGTTCTTC. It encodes CASSANFEQFF.

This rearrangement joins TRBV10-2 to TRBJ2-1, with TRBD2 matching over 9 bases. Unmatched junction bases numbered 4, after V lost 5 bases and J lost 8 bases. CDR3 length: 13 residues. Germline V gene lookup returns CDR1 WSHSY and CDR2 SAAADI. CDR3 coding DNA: TGCGCCAGCAGTAGCGGGGGGTGGGATGAGCAGTTCTTC. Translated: CASSSGGWDEQFF.

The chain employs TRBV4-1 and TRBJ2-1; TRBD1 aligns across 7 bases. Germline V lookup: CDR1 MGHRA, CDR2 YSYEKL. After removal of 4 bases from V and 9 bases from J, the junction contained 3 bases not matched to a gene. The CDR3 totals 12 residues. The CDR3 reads CASSPTGSEQFF. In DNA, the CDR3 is TGCGCCAGCAGCCCGACAGGGTCTGAGCAGTTCTTC.

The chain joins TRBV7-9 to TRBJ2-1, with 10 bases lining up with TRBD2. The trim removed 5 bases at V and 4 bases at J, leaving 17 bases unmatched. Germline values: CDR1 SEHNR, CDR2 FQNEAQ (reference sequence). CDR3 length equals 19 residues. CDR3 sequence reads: CASSLLAGDPKALYNEQFF. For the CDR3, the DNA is TGTGCCAGCAGCCTGCTAGCGGGGGACCCTAAAGCCCTTTACAATGAGCAGTTCTTC.

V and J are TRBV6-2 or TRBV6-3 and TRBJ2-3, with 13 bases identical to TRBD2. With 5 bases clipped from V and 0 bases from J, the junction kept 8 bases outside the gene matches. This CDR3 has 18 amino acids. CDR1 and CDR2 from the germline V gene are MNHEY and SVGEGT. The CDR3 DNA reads TGTGCCAGCAGTCCCGGGACTAGCGGGACCTTTAGCACAGATACGCAGTATTTT. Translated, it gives CASSPGTSGTFSTDTQYF.

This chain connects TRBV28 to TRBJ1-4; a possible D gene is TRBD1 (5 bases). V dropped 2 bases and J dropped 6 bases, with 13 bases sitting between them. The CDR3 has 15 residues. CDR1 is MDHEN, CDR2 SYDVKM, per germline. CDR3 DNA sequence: TGTGCCAGCAGTTTACCACAGGAGTCTGATGAAAAACTGTTTTTT. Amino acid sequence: CASSLPQESDEKLFF.

CDR3 DNA sequence: TGTGCCAGCAGTGAAGGGGCGTGGGTCTCTGGAAACACCATATATTTT. Its translation is CASSEGAWVSGNTIYF. The J gene is TRBJ1-3, the V gene TRBV2; D uncertain. V was shortened by 1 base and J by 0 bases, with 10 bases between the two germline ends. Germline values: CDR1 SNHLY, CDR2 FYNNEI. The CDR3 has 16 residues.

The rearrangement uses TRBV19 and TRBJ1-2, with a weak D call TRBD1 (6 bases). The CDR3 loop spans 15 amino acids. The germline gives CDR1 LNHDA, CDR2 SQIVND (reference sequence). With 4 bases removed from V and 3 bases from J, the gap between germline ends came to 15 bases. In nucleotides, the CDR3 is TGTGCCAGTAGTAACCAGATGGACAGCTACTATGGCTACACCTTC. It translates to CASSNQMDSYYGYTF.

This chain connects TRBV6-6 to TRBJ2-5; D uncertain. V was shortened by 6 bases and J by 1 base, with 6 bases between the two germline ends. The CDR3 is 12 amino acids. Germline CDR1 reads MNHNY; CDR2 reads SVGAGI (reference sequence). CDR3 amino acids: CASSPRQETQYF. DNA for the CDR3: TGTGCCAGCAGCCCGCGCCAAGAGACCCAGTACTTC.

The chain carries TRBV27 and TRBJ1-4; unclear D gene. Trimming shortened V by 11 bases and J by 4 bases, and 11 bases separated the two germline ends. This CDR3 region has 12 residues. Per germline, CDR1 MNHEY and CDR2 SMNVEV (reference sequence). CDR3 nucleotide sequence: TGTGCCGGAGGGAGACTTAATGAAAAACTGTTTTTT. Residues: CAGGRLNEKLFF.

CDR3 loop: CASSLGQGAEAFF. The DNA of the CDR3 is TGTGCCAGCAGCCTGGGACAGGGGGCTGAAGCTTTCTTT. The gene calls are TRBV5-6 and TRBJ1-1, with 11 bases fitting TRBD1. CDR1 and CDR2 (germline): SGHDT, YYEEEE. The CDR3 is made up of 13 amino acids. V was pared by 4 bases and J by 6 bases, with 2 bases of the junction left unmatched.

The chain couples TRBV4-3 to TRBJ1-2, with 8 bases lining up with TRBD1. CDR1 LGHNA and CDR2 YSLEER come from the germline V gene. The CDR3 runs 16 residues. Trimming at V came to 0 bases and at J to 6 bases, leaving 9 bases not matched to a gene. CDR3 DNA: TGCGCCAGCAGCCAAGATCTCCGGGCCAGGGGGCATGGCTACACCTTC. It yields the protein CASSQDLRARGHGYTF.

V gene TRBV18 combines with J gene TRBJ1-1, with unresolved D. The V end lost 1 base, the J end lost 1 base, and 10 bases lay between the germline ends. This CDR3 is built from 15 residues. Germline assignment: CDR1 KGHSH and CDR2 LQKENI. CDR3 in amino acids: CASSPQRKTNTEAFF. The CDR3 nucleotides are TGTGCCAGCTCACCACAGCGGAAGACGAACACTGAAGCTTTCTTT.

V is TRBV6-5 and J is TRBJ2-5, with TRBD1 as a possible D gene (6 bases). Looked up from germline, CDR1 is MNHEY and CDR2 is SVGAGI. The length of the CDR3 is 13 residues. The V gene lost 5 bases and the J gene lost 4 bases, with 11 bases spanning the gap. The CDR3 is CASSPQGPETQYF. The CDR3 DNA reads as TGTGCCAGCAGTCCTCAGGGGCCAGAGACCCAGTACTTC.

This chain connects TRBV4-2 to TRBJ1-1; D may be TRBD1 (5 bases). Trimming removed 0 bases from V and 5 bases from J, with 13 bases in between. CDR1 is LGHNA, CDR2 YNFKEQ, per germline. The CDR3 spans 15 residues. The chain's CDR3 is CASSQDRRDHTEAFF. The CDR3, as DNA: TGTGCCAGCAGCCAAGATCGGCGGGACCATACTGAAGCTTTCTTT.

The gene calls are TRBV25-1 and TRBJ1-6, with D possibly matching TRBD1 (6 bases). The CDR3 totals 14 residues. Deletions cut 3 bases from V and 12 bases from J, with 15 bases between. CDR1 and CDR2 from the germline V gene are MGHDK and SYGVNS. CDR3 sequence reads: CASSEGNRAQPLHF. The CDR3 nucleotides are TGTGCCAGCAGTGAGGGGAACAGGGCCCAACCCCTCCACTTT.

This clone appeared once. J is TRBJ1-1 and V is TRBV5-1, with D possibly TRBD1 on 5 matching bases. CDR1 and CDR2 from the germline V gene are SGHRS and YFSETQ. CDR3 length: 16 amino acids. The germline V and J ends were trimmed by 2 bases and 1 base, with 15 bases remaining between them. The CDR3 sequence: CASSFQGGMENTEAFF. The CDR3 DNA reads TGCGCCAGCAGCTTTCAGGGAGGGATGGAGAACACTGAAGCTTTCTTT. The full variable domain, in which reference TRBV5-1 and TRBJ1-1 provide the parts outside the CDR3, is KAGVTQTPRYLIKTRGQQVTLSCSPISGHRSVSWYQQTPGQGLQFLFEYFSETQRNKGNFPGRFSGRQFSNSRSEMNVSTLELGDSALYLCASSFQGGMENTEAFFGQGTRLTVV.

The chain's CDR3 is CASSRRGETQYF. As DNA, the CDR3 is TGTGCCAGCAGTCGACGCGGCGAGACCCAGTACTTC. The chain joins TRBV6-5 to TRBJ2-5; unclear D gene. This CDR3 region has 12 residues. Germline CDR1 reads MNHEY; CDR2 reads SVGAGI. The V gene lost 5 bases and the J gene lost 5 bases, with 9 bases spanning the gap.

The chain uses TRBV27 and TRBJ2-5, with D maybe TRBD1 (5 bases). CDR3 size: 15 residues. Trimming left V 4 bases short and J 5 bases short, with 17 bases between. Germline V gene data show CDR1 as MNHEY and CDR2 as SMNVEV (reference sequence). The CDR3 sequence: CASSSSRDGWETQYF. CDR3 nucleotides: TGTGCCAGCAGTTCCTCCAGGGATGGTTGGGAGACCCAGTACTTC.

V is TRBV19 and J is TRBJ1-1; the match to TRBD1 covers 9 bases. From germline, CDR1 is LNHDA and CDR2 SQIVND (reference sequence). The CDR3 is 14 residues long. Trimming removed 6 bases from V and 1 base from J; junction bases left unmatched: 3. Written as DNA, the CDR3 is TGTGCCAGTAGAGTACAGGGGGCGAACACTGAAGCTTTCTTT. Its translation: CASRVQGANTEAFF. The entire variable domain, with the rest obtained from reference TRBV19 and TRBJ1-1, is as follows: DGGITQSPKYLFRKEGQNVTLSCEQNLNHDAMYWYRQDPGQGLRLIYYSQIVNDFQKGDIAEGYSVSREKKESFPLTVTSAQKNPTAFYLCASRVQGANTEAFFGQGTRLTVV.

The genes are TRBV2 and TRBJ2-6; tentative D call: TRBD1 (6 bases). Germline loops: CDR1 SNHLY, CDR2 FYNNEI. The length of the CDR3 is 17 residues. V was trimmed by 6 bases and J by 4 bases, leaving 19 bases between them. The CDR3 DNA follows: TGTGCCAGCAGAGGAGTACAGGGAATCGGGGGGGCCAACGTCCTGACTTTC. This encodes CASRGVQGIGGANVLTF.

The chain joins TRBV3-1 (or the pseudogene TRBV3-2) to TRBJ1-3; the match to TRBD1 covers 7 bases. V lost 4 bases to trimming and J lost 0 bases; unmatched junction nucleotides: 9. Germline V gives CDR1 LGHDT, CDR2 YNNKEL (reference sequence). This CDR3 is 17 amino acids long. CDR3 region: CASSRRQGLSSGNTIYF. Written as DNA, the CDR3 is TGTGCCAGCAGCCGACGACAGGGCCTCAGCTCTGGAAACACCATATATTTT.